The clone carrying this T cell receptor (beta chain) was seen only a few times. What it binds is not known. PCR was performed using 60 Vbeta and 13 Jbeta primers. Profiled with immunoSEQ multiplex PCR; TCRdb holds only in-frame clones, not every one. This sample has tens of thousands of clones; roughly four fifths occur once, and the top ten carry approximately 1.5%. The data were obtained in a study of cytomegalovirus exposure and HLA in healthy donors. This CDR3 spans 16 amino acids. Trimming removed 4 bases from V and 5 bases from J, with 15 bases in between. Findings of the study overall: In a later analysis, donors in an Asian-associated ancestry cluster reportedly had fewer N-insertions in productive TCRs than the cohort mean.

The rearrangement uses TRBV23-1 and TRBJ1-6, with a tentative D call TRBD1 (5 bases). TRBV23-1 is designated an ORF whose function remains uncertain. This clonotype was sampled from a human donor in good health. Input material: PBMCs. The CDR3 region has the DNA TGCGCCAGCAGTCCCGCCGGGACTAAAGATAATTCACCCCTCCACTTT. This codes for CASSPAGTKDNSPLHF.